The present entry profiles one TCR beta chain with its context. Its antigen is still unknown. This specimen comes from a study of graft-versus-host responses after intestinal transplantation. Overall study: Every transplant recipient was induced with anti-thymocyte globulin, then maintained on tacrolimus and steroids for 2 to 4 years. Study results and limitations: Recipient marrow harbored GvH clones, some of which surfaced first in ileum or blood. High graft-versus-host to host-versus-graft clonal ratios were found in allografts of patients who had graft-donor T cell macrochimerism.

Clones were sequenced by immunoSEQ multiplex PCR, and TCRdb holds only the in-frame ones, with some missing. The sample gives about 96,000 clones, around 90% of which show up once; roughly 0.17% is in the top ten. V was clipped by 8 bases and J by 7 bases; unmatched bases: 16. Germline V lookup: CDR1 SQVTM, CDR2 ANQGSEA. The CDR3 length is 14 residues. The gene calls are TRBV29-1 and TRBJ2-5, with 7 bases aligning to TRBD2. The TCR sequence derives from a human donor who received an intestinal transplant. Sequenced material: unstimulated CD4+ T cells sorted from spleen or lymph node cells, taken before intestinal transplant. CDR3 residues: CSFNRGVGVGTQYF. The CDR3 DNA follows: TGCAGCTTCAACCGGGGGGTAGGGGTCGGGACCCAGTACTTC. Complete variable domain (other parts from reference TRBV29-1 and TRBJ2-5): SAVISQKPSRDICQRGTSLTIQCQVDSQVTMMFWYRQQPGQSLTLIATANQGSEATYESGFVIDKFPISRPNLTFSTLTVSNMSPEDSSIYLCSFNRGVGVGTQYFGPGTRLLVL.